This T cell receptor (beta chain) was recorded in a study of T cells in Graves' hyperthyroidism and ophthalmopathy. TCR beta CDR3 regions were amplified from RNA. With the HTBI primer set, the TCR CDR3 went through a first round of RT-PCR. Each CDR3 protein gets one entry after TCRdb re-called the multiplex PCR reads with MiXCR. The data show 650,000 to 700,000 distinct CDR3 sequences, 17% seen once. This CDR3 spans 15 amino acids. Germline values: CDR1 KGHSH, CDR2 LQKENI. Trimming took 0 bases from V and 4 from J, leaving 9 bases between them. Material: blood. The chain employs TRBV18 and TRBJ1-4; unclear D gene. This clonotype was sampled from a man aged 50 or older with Graves' hyperthyroidism. The CDR3 DNA sequence: TGTGCCAGCTCACCACCGTCTGGACGTAATGAAAAACTGTTTTTT. Translating gives CASSPPSGRNEKLFF.